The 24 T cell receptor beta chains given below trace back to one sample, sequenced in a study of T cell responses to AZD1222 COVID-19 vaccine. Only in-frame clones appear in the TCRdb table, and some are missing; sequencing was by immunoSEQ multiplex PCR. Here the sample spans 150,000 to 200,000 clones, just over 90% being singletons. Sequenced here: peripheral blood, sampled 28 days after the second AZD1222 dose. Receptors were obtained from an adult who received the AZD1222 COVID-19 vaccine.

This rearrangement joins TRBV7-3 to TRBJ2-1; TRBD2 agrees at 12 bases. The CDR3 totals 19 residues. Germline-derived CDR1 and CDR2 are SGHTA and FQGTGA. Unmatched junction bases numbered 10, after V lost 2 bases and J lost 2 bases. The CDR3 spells CASSLVRTSGAGTYNEQFF. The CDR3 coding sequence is TGTGCCAGCAGCTTAGTTAGGACTAGCGGGGCAGGGACCTACAATGAGCAGTTCTTC. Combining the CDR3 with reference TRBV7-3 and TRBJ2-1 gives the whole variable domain GAGVSQTPSNKVTEKGKYVELRCDPISGHTALYWYRQSLGQGPEFLIYFQGTGAADDSGLPNDRFFAVRPEGSVSTLKIQRTERGDSAVYLCASSLVRTSGAGTYNEQFFGPGTRLTVL.

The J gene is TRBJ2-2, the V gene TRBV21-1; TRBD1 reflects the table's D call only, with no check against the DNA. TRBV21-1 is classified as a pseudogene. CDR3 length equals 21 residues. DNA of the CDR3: TGTGCCAGCAGCAATCGGGGATGTAACATTGTGGGGACAACCCGTCCCGGGGAGCTGTTTTTT. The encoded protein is CASSNRGCNIVGTTRPGELFF.

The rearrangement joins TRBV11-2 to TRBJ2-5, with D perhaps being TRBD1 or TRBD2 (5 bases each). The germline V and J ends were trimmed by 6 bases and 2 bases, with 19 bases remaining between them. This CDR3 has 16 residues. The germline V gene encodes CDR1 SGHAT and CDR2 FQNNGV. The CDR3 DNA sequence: TGTGCCAGCAGTACCCCGGGGCAGGGAGAACAAGAGACCCAGTACTTC. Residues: CASSTPGQGEQETQYF.

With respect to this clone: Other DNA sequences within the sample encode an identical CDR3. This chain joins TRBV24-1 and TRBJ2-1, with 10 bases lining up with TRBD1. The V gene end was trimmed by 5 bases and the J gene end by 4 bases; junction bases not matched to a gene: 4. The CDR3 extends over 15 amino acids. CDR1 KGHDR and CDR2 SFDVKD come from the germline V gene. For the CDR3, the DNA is TGTGCCACCAGTGGTGGGGACAGGGGATACAATGAGCAGTTCTTC. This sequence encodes CATSGGDRGYNEQFF.

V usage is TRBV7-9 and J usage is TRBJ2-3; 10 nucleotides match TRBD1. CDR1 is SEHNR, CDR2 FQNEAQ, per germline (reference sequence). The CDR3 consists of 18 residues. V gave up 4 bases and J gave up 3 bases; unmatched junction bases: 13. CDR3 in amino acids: CASSWSETGTGATDTQYF. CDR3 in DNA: TGTGCCAGCAGCTGGTCCGAGACCGGGACAGGGGCGACAGATACGCAGTATTTT.

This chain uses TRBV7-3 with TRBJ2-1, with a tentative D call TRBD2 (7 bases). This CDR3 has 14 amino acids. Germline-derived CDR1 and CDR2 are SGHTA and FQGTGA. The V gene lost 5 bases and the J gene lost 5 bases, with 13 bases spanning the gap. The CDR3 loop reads CASSSFGGHNEQFF. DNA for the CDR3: TGTGCCAGCAGCAGCTTCGGGGGGCACAATGAGCAGTTCTTC.

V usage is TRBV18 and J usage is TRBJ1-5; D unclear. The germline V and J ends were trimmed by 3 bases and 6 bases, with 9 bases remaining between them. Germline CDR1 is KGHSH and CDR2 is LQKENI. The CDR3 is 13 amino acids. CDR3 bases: TGTGCCAGCTCACCCGAAGCTAGTCAGCCCCAGCATTTT. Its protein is CASSPEASQPQHF.

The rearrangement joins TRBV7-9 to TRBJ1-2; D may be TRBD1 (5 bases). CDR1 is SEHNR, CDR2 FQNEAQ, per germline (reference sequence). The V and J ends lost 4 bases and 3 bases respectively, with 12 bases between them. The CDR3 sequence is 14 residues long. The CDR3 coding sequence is TGTGCCAGCAGCTCGCGGCAGGGTGACTATGGCTACACCTTC. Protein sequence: CASSSRQGDYGYTF.

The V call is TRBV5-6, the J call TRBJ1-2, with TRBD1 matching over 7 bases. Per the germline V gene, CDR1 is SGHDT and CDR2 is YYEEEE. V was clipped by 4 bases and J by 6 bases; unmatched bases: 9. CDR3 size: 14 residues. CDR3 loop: CASSVDRFGHGYTF. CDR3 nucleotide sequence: TGTGCCAGCAGCGTGGACAGGTTTGGGCATGGCTACACCTTC.

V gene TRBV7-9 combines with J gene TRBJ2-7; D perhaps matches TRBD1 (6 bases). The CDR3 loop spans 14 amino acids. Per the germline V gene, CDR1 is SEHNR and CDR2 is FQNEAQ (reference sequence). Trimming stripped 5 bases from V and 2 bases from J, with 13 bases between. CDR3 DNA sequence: TGTGCCAGCAGCCACCTGGACAGCCCCTACGAGCAGTACTTC. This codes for CASSHLDSPYEQYF.

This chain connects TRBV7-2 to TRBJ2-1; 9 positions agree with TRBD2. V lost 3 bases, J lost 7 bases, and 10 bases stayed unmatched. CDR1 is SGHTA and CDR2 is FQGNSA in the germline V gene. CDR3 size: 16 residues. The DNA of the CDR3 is TGTGCCAGCAGCTTCGTGCCAGCGGGGGGCTGGAATGAGCAGTTCTTC. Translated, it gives CASSFVPAGGWNEQFF.

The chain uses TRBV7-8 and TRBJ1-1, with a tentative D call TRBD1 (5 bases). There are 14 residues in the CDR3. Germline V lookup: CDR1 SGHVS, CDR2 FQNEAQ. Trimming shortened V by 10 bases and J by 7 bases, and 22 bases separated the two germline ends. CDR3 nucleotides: TGTGCCACCTTGCTGGGACGTTCACCGGGTGAAGCTTTCTTT. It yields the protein CATLLGRSPGEAFF.

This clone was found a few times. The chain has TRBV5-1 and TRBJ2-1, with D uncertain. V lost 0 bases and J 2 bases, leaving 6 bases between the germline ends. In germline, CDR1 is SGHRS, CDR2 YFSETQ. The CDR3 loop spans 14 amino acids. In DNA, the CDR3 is TGCGCCAGCAGCTTGGCTCAGCCCTACAATGAGCAGTTCTTC. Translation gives CASSLAQPYNEQFF. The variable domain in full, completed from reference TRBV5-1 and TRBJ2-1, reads KAGVTQTPRYLIKTRGQQVTLSCSPISGHRSVSWYQQTPGQGLQFLFEYFSETQRNKGNFPGRFSGRQFSNSRSEMNVSTLELGDSALYLCASSLAQPYNEQFFGPGTRLTVL.

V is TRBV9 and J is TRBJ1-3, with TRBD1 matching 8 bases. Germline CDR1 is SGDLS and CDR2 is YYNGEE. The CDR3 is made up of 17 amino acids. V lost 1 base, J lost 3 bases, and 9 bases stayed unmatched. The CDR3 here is CASSVRSGGADGNTIYF. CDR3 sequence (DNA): TGTGCCAGCAGCGTAAGGTCAGGGGGCGCGGATGGAAACACCATATATTTT.

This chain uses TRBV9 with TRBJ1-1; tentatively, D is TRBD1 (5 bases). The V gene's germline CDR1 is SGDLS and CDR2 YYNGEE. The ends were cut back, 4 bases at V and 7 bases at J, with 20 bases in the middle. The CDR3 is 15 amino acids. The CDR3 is CASSPRGDSGGEAFF. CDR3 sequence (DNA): TGTGCCAGCAGCCCGCGGGGGGACTCGGGCGGTGAAGCTTTCTTT.

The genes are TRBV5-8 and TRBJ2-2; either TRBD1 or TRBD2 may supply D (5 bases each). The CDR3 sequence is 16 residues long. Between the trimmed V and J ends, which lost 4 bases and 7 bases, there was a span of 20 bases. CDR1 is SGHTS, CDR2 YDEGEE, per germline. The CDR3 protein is CASSAGTSVQGGELFF. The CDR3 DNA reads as TGTGCCAGCAGCGCAGGGACCTCTGTTCAAGGCGGGGAGCTGTTTTTT.

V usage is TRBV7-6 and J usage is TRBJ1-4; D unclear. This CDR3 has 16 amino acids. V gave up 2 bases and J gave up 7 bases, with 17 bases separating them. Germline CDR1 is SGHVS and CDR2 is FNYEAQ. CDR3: CASSLQRQLGSEKLFF. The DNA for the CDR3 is TGTGCCAGCAGCTTACAACGACAACTGGGAAGTGAAAAACTGTTTTTT. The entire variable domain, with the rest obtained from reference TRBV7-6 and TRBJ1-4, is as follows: GAGVSQSPRYKVTKRGQDVALRCDPISGHVSLYWYRQALGQGPEFLTYFNYEAQQDKSGLPNDRFSAERPEGSISTLTIQRTEQRDSAMYRCASSLQRQLGSEKLFFGSGTQLSVL.

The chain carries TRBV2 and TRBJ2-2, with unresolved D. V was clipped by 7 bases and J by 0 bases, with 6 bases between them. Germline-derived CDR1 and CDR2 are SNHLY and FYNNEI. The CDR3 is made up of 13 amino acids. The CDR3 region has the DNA TGTGCCAGCAAAACCCCGAACACCGGGGAGCTGTTTTTT. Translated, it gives CASKTPNTGELFF. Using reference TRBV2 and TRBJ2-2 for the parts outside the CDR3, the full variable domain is EPEVTQTPSHQVTQMGQEVILRCVPISNHLYFYWYRQILGQKVEFLVSFYNNEISEKSEIFDDQFSVERPDGSNFTLKIRSTKLEDSAMYFCASKTPNTGELFFGEGSRLTVL.

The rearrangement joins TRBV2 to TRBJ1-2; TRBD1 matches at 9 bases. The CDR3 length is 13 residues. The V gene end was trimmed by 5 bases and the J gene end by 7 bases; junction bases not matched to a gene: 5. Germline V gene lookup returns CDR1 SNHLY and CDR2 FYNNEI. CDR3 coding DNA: TGTGCCAGCAGTATAGACAGGGGGGGTGGCTACACCTTC. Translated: CASSIDRGGGYTF.

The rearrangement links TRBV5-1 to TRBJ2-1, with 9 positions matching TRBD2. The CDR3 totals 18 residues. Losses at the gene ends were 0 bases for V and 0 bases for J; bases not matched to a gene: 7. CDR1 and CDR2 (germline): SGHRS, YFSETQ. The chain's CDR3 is CASSLARLAGLSYNEQFF. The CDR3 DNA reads TGCGCCAGCAGCTTGGCCCGGCTAGCGGGGCTCTCCTACAATGAGCAGTTCTTC.

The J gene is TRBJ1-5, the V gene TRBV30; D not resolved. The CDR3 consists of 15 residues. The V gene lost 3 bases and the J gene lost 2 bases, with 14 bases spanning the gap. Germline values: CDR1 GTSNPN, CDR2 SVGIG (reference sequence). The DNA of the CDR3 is TGTGCCTGGAGCCAGACGCTTGGCGGCAATCAGCCCCAGCATTTT. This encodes CAWSQTLGGNQPQHF.

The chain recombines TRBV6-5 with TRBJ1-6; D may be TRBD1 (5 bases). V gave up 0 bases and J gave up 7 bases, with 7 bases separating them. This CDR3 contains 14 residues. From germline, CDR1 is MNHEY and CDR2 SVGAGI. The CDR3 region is CASSYSGANSPLHF. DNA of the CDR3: TGTGCCAGCAGTTACTCAGGGGCAAATTCACCCCTCCACTTT.

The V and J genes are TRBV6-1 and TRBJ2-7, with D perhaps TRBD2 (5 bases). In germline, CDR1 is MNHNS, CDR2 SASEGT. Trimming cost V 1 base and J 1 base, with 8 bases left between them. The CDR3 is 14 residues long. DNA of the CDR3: TGTGCCAGCAGTGAAGAGGGAGAGTCCTACGAGCAGTACTTC. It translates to CASSEEGESYEQYF.

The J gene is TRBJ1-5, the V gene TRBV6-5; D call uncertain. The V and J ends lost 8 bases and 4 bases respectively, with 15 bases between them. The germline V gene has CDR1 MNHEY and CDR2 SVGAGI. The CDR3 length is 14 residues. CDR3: CASQSESLNQPQHF. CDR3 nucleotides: TGTGCCAGCCAGTCAGAGTCCCTAAATCAGCCCCAGCATTTT.